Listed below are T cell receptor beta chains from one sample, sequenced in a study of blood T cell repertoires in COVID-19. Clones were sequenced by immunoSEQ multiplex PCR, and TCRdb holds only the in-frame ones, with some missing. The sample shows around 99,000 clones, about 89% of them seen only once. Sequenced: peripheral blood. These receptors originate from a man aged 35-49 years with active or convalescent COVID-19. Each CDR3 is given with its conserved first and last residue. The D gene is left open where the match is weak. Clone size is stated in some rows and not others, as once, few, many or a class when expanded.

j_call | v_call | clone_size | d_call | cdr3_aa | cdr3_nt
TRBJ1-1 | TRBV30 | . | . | CAWSRSVNTEAFF | TGTGCCTGGAGTCGTTCGGTGAACACTGAAGCTTTCTTT
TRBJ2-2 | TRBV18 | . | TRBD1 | CASSPLPGGSTGELFF | TGTGCCAGCTCACCACTCCCAGGGGGCAGCACCGGGGAGCTGTTTTTT
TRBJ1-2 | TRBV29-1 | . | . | CSDTRPYGYTF | TGCAGCGATACGCGGCCTTATGGCTACACCTTC
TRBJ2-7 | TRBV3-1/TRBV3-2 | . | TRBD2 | CASKGIAGDYEQYF | TGTGCCAGCAAGGGAATAGCGGGAGACTACGAGCAGTACTTC
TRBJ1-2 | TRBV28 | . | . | CASTLGQFDYTF | TGTGCCAGCACCTTGGGGCAGTTTGACTACACCTTC
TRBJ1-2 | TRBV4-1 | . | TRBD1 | CASSQEGQGWGYTF | TGCGCCAGCAGCCAAGAAGGACAGGGATGGGGCTACACCTTC
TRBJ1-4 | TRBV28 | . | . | CASREGFEKLFF | TGTGCCAGCAGGGAGGGGTTTGAAAAACTGTTTTTT
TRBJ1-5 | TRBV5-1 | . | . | CASSLDSLGQPQHF | TGCGCCAGCAGCTTGGACAGTTTGGGTCAGCCCCAGCATTTT
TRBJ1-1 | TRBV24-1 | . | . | CATSDGIEAFF | TGTGCCACCAGTGACGGGATAGAAGCTTTCTTT
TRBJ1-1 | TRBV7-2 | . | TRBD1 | CASSDRANTEAFF | TGTGCCAGCAGCGACAGGGCGAACACTGAAGCTTTCTTT
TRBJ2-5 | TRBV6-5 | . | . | CASSYVRGETQYF | TGTGCCAGCAGTTATGTTCGGGGGGAGACCCAGTACTTC
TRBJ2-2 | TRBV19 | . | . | CASSMVGYQAGELFF | TGTGCCAGTAGTATGGTGGGCTACCAGGCCGGGGAGCTGTTTTTT
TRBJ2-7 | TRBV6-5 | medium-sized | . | CASSYSRQGHEQYF | TGTGCCAGCAGTTACTCGAGGCAGGGTCACGAGCAGTACTTC
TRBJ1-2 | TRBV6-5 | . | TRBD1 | CASSYSGDRDGYTF | TGTGCCAGCAGTTACTCAGGGGACAGGGATGGCTACACCTTC
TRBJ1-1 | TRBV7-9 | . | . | CASSTTTGNTEAFF | TGTGCCAGCAGCACCACGACAGGGAACACTGAAGCTTTCTTT
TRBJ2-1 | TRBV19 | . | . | CASSIVSGAQFF | TGTGCCAGTAGTATAGTGAGTGGGGCGCAGTTCTTC
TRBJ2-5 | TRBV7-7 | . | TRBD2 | CASSPLAGERKTQYF | TGTGCCAGCAGCCCTCTAGCGGGAGAACGGAAGACCCAGTACTTC
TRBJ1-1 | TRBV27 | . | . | CASHFPTEAFF | TGTGCCAGCCACTTCCCCACGGAGGCTTTCTTT
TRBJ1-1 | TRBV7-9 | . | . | CASSSRRAGDLNTEAFF | TGTGCCAGCAGCTCTCGTCGGGCAGGGGATTTGAACACTGAAGCTTTCTTT
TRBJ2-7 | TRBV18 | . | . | CASSPPGPYEQYF | TGTGCCAGCTCACCTCCAGGGCCCTACGAGCAGTACTTC
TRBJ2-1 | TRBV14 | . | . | CASSQGTYNEQFF | TGTGCCAGCAGCCAAGGGACTTACAATGAGCAGTTCTTC
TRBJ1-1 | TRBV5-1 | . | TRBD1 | CASNGDSEAFF | TGCGCCAGCAATGGGGACAGCGAAGCTTTCTTT
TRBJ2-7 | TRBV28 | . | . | CASSFFPRYEQYF | TGTGCCAGCAGTTTCTTTCCCAGATACGAGCAGTACTTC
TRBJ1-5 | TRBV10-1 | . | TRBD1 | CASSQPDPGQGISQPQHF | TGCGCCAGCAGTCAACCTGATCCGGGACAGGGAATTTCTCAGCCCCAGCATTTT
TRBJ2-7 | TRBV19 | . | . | CASSDLSAGSYEQYF | TGTGCCAGTAGTGACCTTTCAGCGGGTTCCTACGAGCAGTACTTC
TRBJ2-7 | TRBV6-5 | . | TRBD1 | CASSYPRQGSYEQYF | TGTGCCAGCAGTTATCCCCGACAGGGATCCTACGAGCAGTACTTC
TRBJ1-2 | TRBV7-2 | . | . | CASSLDAGVSGYTF | TGTGCCAGCAGCTTAGATGCAGGGGTGTCGGGCTACACCTTC
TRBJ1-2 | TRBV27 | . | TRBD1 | CASRQQGARGYTF | TGTGCCAGCAGGCAACAGGGGGCGAGAGGCTACACCTTC
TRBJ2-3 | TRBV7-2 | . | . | CASSWRGGSTDTQYF | TGTGCCAGCAGCTGGCGCGGGGGCAGCACAGATACGCAGTATTTT
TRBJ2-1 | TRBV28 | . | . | CASSFGSASDEQFF | TGTGCCAGCAGTTTTGGCTCCGCGAGCGATGAGCAGTTCTTC
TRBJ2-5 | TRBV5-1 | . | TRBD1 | CASSWDRVVQETQYF | TGCGCCAGCAGCTGGGACAGGGTGGTCCAAGAGACCCAGTACTTC
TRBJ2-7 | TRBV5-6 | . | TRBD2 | CASSQYIQASGRSYEQYF | TGTGCCAGCAGCCAATACATACAGGCTAGCGGGAGATCCTACGAGCAGTACTTC
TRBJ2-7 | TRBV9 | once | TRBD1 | CASSVRQGGYEQYF | TGTGCCAGCAGCGTCCGACAGGGCGGGTACGAGCAGTACTTC
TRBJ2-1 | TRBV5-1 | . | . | CASSGGGGGVNEQFF | TGCGCCAGCAGCGGAGGGGGCGGAGGGGTCAATGAGCAGTTCTTC
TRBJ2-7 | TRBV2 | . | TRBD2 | CASSEWGLAGNSYEQYF | TGTGCCAGCAGTGAGTGGGGACTAGCGGGCAACTCCTACGAGCAGTACTTC
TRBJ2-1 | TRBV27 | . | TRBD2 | CASCLSGVYNEQFF | TGTGCCAGCTGTCTTAGCGGGGTGTACAATGAGCAGTTCTTC
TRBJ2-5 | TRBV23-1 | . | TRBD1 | CASGYDRVVNKEETQYF | TGCGCCAGCGGTTATGACAGGGTCGTCAACAAGGAAGAGACCCAGTACTTC
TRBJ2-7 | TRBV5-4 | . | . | CASSLGQASEQYF | TGTGCCAGCAGCTTGGGGCAGGCCAGCGAGCAGTACTTC
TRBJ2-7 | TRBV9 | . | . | CASSPRRGSHYEQYF | TGTGCCAGCAGCCCGAGAAGAGGGAGCCACTACGAGCAGTACTTC
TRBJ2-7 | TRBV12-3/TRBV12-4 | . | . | CASSQSYEQYF | TGTGCCAGCAGCCAGTCCTACGAGCAGTACTTC
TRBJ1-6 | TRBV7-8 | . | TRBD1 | CASSSDRQGNSPLHF | TGTGCCAGCAGCTCCGACCGACAGGGAAATTCACCCCTCCACTTT